The rows below give T cell receptor beta chains drawn from one sample of a study of T cells in Graves' hyperthyroidism and ophthalmopathy. TCRdb processed the multiplex PCR reads anew with MiXCR; each CDR3 protein has one entry. Of about 270,000 distinct CDR3 sequences listed, 13% to 15% were seen once; the top ten hold over 30%. Material: blood. All receptors come from a woman in her forties or fifties with Graves' hyperthyroidism that later progressed to Graves' ophthalmopathy. The CDR3 runs from the conserved cysteine through the conserved F or W. Each record gives: V gene, J gene, clone size, D gene, CDR3 protein, CDR3 DNA. The D gene is left open where the match is weak. Size is stated for part of the rows, as once, few or many counts, or as a class when the clone is expanded.

TRBV12-3/TRBV12-4	TRBJ2-5	many	TRBD1	CASSSRDRGRETQYF	TGTGCCAGCAGTTCAAGGGACAGGGGGCGTGAGACCCAGTACTTC
TRBV12-3/TRBV12-4	TRBJ1-4	few	-	CASSPRGGANEKLFF	TGTGCCAGCAGCCCTCGTGGGGGAGCTAATGAAAAACTGTTTTTT
TRBV27	TRBJ2-7	many	-	CASSVKVGEQYF	TGTGCCAGCAGCGTAAAGGTGGGCGAGCAGTACTTC
TRBV7-3	TRBJ2-1	many	TRBD2	CASSLTPTLAGGPKAYNEQFF	TGTGCCAGCAGCTTAACTCCTACTCTAGCGGGAGGGCCCAAGGCCTACAATGAGCAGTTCTTC
TRBV6-1	TRBJ2-5	many	TRBD2	CASNLGLAVPQETQYF	TGTGCCAGCAACCTGGGACTAGCGGTACCCCAAGAGACCCAGTACTTC
TRBV11-2	TRBJ1-1	many	-	CASSLCLSGGRAVADTEAFF	TGTGCCAGCAGCTTATGTTTATCTGGGGGCAGGGCGGTTGCAGACACTGAAGCTTTCTTT
TRBV6-1	TRBJ1-6	few	-	CASSRSGRWDSPLHF	TGTGCCAGCAGTCGGTCGGGGCGTTGGGATTCACCCCTCCACTTT
TRBV24-1	TRBJ2-1	many	TRBD2	CATSDALAGYNEQFF	TGTGCCACCAGTGATGCACTAGCGGGATACAATGAGCAGTTCTTC
TRBV20-1	TRBJ2-1	once	TRBD2	CSADRRPLAGVPNEQFF	TGCAGTGCGGACAGACGTCCCCTAGCGGGAGTCCCTAATGAGCAGTTCTTC
TRBV28	TRBJ2-1	many	-	CASSALKGAGDEQFF	TGTGCCAGCAGTGCCTTAAAGGGGGCGGGAGATGAGCAGTTCTTC
TRBV15	TRBJ2-6	-	-	CATRASGANVLTF	TGTGCCACCCGCGCTTCTGGGGCCAACGTCCTGACTTTC
TRBV20-1	TRBJ1-5	-	-	CSARVFPDPTEGNQPQHF	TGCAGTGCTAGAGTCTTCCCCGATCCTACCGAGGGCAATCAGCCCCAGCATTTT
TRBV29-1	TRBJ1-1	few	-	CSGKKGLMNTEAFF	TGCAGCGGAAAAAAGGGCTTAATGAACACTGAAGCTTTCTTT
TRBV3-1	TRBJ1-1	many	-	CASSQIQGITEAFF	TGTGCCAGCAGCCAAATACAGGGAATCACTGAAGCTTTCTTT
TRBV20-1	TRBJ2-7	many	-	CSAREFSGMGGQIPYEQYF	TGCAGTGCTAGAGAGTTCTCCGGCATGGGAGGACAGATTCCCTACGAGCAGTACTTC
TRBV20-1	TRBJ1-2	-	-	CSASAGPYGYTF	TGCAGTGCTAGCGCGGGGCCCTATGGCTACACCTTC
TRBV2	TRBJ2-2	-	-	CASSTDNAGELFF	TGTGCCAGCAGTACAGACAACGCCGGAGAGCTGTTTTTT
TRBV6-1	TRBJ2-3	many	TRBD1	CASSYRWTGIGTDTQYF	TGTGCCAGCAGTTACCGATGGACAGGGATTGGCACAGATACGCAGTATTTT
TRBV6-1	TRBJ1-1	-	TRBD1	CASSGTGMLVGTEAFF	TGTGCCAGCAGTGGGACAGGAATGTTGGTTGGAACTGAAGCTTTCTTT
TRBV6-1	TRBJ1-6	few	TRBD1	CASGTASSYNSPLHF	TGTGCCAGCGGGACAGCGAGCTCCTATAATTCACCCCTCCACTTT
TRBV30	TRBJ2-5	many	TRBD1	CAWTNPRDRGRETQYF	TGTGCCTGGACCAACCCCCGGGACAGGGGGAGGGAGACCCAGTACTTC
TRBV7-2	TRBJ1-1	many	-	CASSLVLNTEAFF	TGTGCCAGCAGCTTAGTTCTGAACACTGAAGCTTTCTTT
TRBV9	TRBJ2-2	-	TRBD2	CASSVLAGTIGELFF	TGTGCCAGCAGCGTCCTAGCGGGGACCATCGGGGAGCTGTTTTTT
TRBV18	TRBJ1-5	many	TRBD1	CASSPGAGGYDQPQHF	TGTGCCAGCTCACCGGGGGCAGGGGGCTATGATCAGCCCCAGCATTTT
TRBV20-1	TRBJ2-5	-	-	CSARGHGRQFDQYF	TGCAGTGCTAGAGGACACGGCAGGCAATTTGACCAGTACTTC
TRBV20-1	TRBJ1-5	few	TRBD1	CSAGQGAQPQHF	TGCAGTGCAGGACAGGGGGCTCAGCCCCAGCATTTT
TRBV30	TRBJ1-3	many	TRBD1	CAWARDRGNTIYF	TGTGCCTGGGCACGGGACAGAGGAAACACCATATATTTT
TRBV5-6	TRBJ1-1	many	-	CASSQTRGTEAFF	TGTGCCAGCAGCCAGACCCGGGGCACTGAAGCTTTCTTT
TRBV6-5	TRBJ2-7	-	-	CASSSSDASDEQFF	-
TRBV20-1	TRBJ2-7	many	TRBD1	CSARGRRDSLYEQYF	TGCAGTGCTAGAGGGCGCCGGGACAGCCTCTACGAGCAGTACTTC
TRBV5-1	TRBJ2-3	many	TRBD2	CASSLVAGGISDTQYF	TGCGCCAGCAGCTTGGTCGCGGGAGGGATCTCAGATACGCAGTATTTT